This T cell receptor (beta chain) was recovered during a study of cytomegalovirus exposure and HLA in healthy donors. Regarding the study as a whole: Most likely, a cluster of highly shared sequence variants arose as a sequencing artifact.

Amplification used 60 Vbeta primers and 13 Jbeta primers. This table comes from immunoSEQ multiplex PCR, and its TCRdb copy is limited to in-frame clones, with some not included. The profile shows around 200,000 clones, 75% to 85% of them singletons. Germline CDR1 reads SGHDN; CDR2 reads FVKESK. V lost 4 bases, J lost 1 base, and 12 bases stayed unmatched. The CDR3 extends over 17 amino acids. In this sample, this clone turned up once. What it recognizes is unknown. The chain carries TRBV14 and TRBJ1-1; TRBD1 agrees at 7 bases. This TCR was sampled from a woman between 50 and 59 years old in good health and CMV-seronegative. Material for sequencing was PBMCs. The CDR3 coding sequence is TGTGCCAGCAGCCCTTCCCCAGGGGGAACGAGGAACACTGAAGCTTTCTTT. It encodes CASSPSPGGTRNTEAFF.